These 9 T cell receptor beta chains share one sample of origin, sequenced in a study of CD8 T cells in ankylosing spondylitis (dated by TCRdb to about 2017). The method behind the library was 5' RACE. The run used an Illumina HiSeq 2500. The public reads were reprocessed in TCRdb via fastp at Q25 and MiXCR, keeping in-frame beta chains. Duplicate CDR3 protein sequences are folded into a single record with the most common DNA and genes. This sample has about 150,000 distinct CDR3 sequences in its table, and more than 40% of those were observed once. Around 15% of the sample lies in the top ten. Sequenced material: synovial fluid, either unsorted or a sorted T cell fraction (not recorded which). The receptors stem from a male donor with ankylosing spondylitis.

CDR3 bases: TGTGCCAGCTCACCACAGGGTCTTGGCGAGCAGTACTTC. Protein sequence: CASSPQGLGEQYF. The chain combines TRBV18 with TRBJ2-7; the D is unclear. Germline V gene data show CDR1 as KGHSH and CDR2 as LQKENI. This CDR3 is 13 amino acids long. Trimming stripped 1 base from V and 6 bases from J, with 10 bases between.

The chain uses TRBV24-1 and TRBJ1-5, with 9 bases matching TRBD1. The CDR3 spans 16 residues. Trimming at V came to 0 bases and at J to 4 bases, leaving 3 bases not matched to a gene. Germline CDR1 reads KGHDR; CDR2 reads SFDVKD. For the CDR3, the DNA is TGTGCCACCAGTGATTTGCGGGACAGGGTAAATCAGCCCCAGCATTTT. Translation gives CATSDLRDRVNQPQHF.

The rearrangement links TRBV20-1 to TRBJ1-1; TRBD1 matches 7 bases. Germline lookup yields CDR1 DFQATT and CDR2 SNEGSKA (reference sequence). CDR3 length equals 14 residues. J was trimmed by 6 bases and V by 5 bases; bases with no gene match: 12. CDR3 coding DNA: TGCAGTGCTCCCCAGACAGGGCTTCTACCTGAAGCTTTCTTT. This encodes CSAPQTGLLPEAFF.

The CDR3 is CASSQEASLLAGAIRSYNEQFF. CDR3 sequence (DNA): TGTGCCAGCAGCCAAGAGGCCTCCCTACTAGCGGGGGCTATCCGCTCCTACAATGAGCAGTTCTTC. This rearrangement joins TRBV3-1 to TRBJ2-1; 11 bases are shared with TRBD2. The junction had 16 bases not matched to a gene; V was cut back by 0 bases and J by 0 bases. The germline gives CDR1 LGHDT, CDR2 YNNKEL (reference sequence). The CDR3 consists of 22 residues.

The chain joins TRBV19 to TRBJ1-5; TRBD1 is a possible D gene (6 bases). The V end was cut by 7 bases, the J end by 0 bases, with 13 bases between. CDR3 length: 15 residues. CDR1 and CDR2 (germline): LNHDA, SQIVND (reference sequence). The CDR3: CASTPTGVSNQPQHF. Here the CDR3 DNA reads TGTGCCAGTACCCCGACAGGAGTTAGCAATCAGCCCCAGCATTTT.

This clonotype turned up a few times. The chain has TRBV7-2 and TRBJ2-7; D is possibly TRBD2 (6 bases). V lost 5 bases, J lost 3 bases, and 14 bases lay in between. The CDR3 has 14 amino acids. Germline-derived CDR1 and CDR2 are SGHTA and FQGNSA. The CDR3 sequence is CASSRGMRDYEQYF. For the CDR3, the DNA is TGTGCCAGCAGCCGGGGGATGAGGGACTACGAGCAGTACTTC.

Here the CDR3 reads CASSLNWRWTGELFF. The CDR3 DNA sequence: TGCGCCAGCAGCTTGAATTGGCGTTGGACCGGGGAGCTGTTTTTT. The rearrangement links TRBV5-1 to TRBJ2-2, with unresolved D. The CDR3 runs 15 residues. Looked up from germline, CDR1 is SGHRS and CDR2 is YFSETQ. The V and J ends lost 1 base and 5 bases respectively, with 12 bases between them.

This rearrangement joins TRBV6-2 or TRBV6-3 to TRBJ2-7; D is possibly TRBD2 (5 bases). The CDR3 is made up of 19 amino acids. V dropped 0 bases and J dropped 5 bases, with 26 bases sitting between them. Germline lookup yields CDR1 MNHEY and CDR2 SVGEGT. This CDR3 is CASSYSDERWELPPHEQYF. Written as DNA, the CDR3 is TGTGCCAGCAGTTACTCGGATGAGAGGTGGGAGCTCCCTCCCCACGAGCAGTACTTC.

This chain joins TRBV18 and TRBJ1-2; 7 bases match TRBD1. Germline CDR1 is KGHSH and CDR2 is LQKENI. There are 15 residues in the CDR3. After removal of 4 bases from V and 3 bases from J, the junction contained 8 bases not matched to a gene. CDR3 amino acids: CASSHSGTAHYGYTF. CDR3 DNA: TGTGCCAGCTCACACTCCGGGACAGCACACTATGGCTACACCTTC.